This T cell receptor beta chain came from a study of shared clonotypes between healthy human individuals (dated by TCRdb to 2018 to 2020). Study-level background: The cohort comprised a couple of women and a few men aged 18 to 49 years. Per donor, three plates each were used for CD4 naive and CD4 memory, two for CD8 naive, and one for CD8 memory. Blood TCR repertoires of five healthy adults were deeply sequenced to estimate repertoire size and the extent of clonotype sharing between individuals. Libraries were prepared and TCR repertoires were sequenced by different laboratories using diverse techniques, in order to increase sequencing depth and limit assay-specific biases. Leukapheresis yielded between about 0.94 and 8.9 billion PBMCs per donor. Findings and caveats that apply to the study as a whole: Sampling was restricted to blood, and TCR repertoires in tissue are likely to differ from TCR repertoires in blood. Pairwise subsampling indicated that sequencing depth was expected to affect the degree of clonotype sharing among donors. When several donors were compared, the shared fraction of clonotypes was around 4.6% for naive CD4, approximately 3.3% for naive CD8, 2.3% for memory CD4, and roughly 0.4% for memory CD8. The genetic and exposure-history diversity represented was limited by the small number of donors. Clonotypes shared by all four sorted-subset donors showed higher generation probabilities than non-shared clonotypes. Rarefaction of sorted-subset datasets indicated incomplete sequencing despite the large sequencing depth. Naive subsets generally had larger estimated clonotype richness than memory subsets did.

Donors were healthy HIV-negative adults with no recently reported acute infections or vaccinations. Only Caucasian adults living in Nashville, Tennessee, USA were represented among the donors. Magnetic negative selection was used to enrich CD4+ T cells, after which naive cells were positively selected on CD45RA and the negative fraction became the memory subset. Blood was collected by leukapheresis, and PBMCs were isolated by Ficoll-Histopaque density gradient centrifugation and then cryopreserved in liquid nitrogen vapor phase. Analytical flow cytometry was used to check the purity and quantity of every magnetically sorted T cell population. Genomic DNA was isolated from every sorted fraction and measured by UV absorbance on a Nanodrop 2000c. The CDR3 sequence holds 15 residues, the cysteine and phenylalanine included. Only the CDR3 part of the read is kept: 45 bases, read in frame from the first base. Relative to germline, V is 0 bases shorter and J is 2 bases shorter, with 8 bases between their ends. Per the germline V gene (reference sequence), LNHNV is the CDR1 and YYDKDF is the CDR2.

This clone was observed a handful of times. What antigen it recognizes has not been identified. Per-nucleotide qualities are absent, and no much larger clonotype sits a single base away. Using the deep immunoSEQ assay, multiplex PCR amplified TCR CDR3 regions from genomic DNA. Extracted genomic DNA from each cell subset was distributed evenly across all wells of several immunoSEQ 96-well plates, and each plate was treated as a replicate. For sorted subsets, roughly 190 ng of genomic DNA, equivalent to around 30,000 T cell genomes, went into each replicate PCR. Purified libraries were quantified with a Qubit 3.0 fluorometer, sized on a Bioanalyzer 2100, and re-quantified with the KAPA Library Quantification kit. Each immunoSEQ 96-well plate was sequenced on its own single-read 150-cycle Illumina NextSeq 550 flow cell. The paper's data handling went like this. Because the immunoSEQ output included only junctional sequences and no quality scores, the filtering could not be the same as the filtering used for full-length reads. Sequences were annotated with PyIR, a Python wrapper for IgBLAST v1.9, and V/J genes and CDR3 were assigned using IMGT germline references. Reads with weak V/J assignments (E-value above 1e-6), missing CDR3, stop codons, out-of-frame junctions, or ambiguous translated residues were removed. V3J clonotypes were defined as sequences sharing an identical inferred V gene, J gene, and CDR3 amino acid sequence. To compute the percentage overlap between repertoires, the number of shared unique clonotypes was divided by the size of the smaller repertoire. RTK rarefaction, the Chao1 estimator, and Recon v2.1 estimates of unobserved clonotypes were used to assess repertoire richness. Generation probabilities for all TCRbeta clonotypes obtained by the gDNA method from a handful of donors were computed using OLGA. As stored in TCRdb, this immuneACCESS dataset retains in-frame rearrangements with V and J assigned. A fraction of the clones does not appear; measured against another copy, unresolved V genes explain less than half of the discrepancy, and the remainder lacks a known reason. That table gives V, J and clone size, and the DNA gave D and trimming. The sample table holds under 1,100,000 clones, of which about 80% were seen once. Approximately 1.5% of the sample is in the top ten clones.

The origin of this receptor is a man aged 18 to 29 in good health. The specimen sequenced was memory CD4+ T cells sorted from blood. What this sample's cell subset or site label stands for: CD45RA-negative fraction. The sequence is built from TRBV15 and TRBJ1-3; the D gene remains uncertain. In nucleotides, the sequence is TGTGCCACCAGCAGAGATCCCGCCGCTGGAAACACCATATATTTT. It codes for CATSRDPAAGNTIYF.